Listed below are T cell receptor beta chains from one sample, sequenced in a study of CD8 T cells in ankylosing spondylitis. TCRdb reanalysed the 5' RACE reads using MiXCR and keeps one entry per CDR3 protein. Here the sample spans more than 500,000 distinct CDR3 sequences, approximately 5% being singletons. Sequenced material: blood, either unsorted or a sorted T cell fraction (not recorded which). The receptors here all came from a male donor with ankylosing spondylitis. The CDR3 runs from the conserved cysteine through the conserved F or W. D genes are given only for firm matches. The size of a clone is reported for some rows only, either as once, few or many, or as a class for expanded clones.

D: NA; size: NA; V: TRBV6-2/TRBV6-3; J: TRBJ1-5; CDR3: CASSLSPGDQPQHF; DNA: TGTGCCAGCTCGTTAAGCCCAGGTGATCAGCCCCAGCATTTT
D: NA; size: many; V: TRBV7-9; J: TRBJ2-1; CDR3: CASIPLSSYNEQFF; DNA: TGTGCCAGCATCCCCCTGAGCTCCTACAATGAGCAGTTCTTC
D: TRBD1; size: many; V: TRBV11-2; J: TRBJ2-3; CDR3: CASSLGTDGDTQYF; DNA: TGTGCCAGCAGCTTGGGGACAGACGGCGATACGCAGTATTTT
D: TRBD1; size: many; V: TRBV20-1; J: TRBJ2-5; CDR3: CSALMDRGETQYF; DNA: TGCAGTGCCTTGATGGACAGGGGAGAGACCCAGTACTTC
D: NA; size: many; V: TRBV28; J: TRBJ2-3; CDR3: CASSSPGDTDTQYF; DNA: TGTGCCAGCAGTTCCCCAGGGGACACGGATACGCAGTATTTT
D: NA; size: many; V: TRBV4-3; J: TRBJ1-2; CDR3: CASSQDGRGVYGYTF; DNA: TGCGCCAGCAGCCAAGATGGCAGGGGCGTCTATGGCTACACCTTC
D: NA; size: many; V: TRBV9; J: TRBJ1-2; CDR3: CASSVGHRANYGYTF; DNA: TGTGCCAGCAGCGTAGGGCACAGGGCAAACTATGGCTACACCTTC
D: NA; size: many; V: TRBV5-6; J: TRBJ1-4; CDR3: CASSLEQGTLTNEKLFF; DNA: TGTGCCAGCAGCTTGGAACAGGGTACATTAACTAATGAAAAACTGTTTTTT
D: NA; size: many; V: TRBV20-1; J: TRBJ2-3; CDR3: CSAPMTPDTQYF; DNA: TGCAGTGCTCCTATGACTCCAGATACGCAGTATTTT
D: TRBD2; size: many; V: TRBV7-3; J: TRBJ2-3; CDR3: CASRPGGGTDTQYF; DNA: TGTGCCAGCAGGCCTGGGGGGGGCACAGATACGCAGTATTTT
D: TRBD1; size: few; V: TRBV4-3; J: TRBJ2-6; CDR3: CASSQDRAGSGANVLTF; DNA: TGCGCCAGCAGCCAGGACAGGGCCGGGTCTGGGGCCAACGTCCTGACTTTC
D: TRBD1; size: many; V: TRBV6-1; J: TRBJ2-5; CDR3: CASRIQGAQETQYF; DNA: TGTGCCAGCAGAATACAGGGGGCCCAAGAGACCCAGTACTTC
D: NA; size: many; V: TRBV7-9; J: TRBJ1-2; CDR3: CASSPAGTYGYTF; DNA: TGTGCCAGCAGCCCCGCGGGTACCTATGGCTACACCTTC
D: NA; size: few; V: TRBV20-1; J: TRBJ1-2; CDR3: CSARQKEGYTF; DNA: TGCAGTGCGAGACAGAAAGAGGGCTACACCTTC
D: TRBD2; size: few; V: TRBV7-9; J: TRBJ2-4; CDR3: CASTLLTSGGNIQYF; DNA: TGTGCCAGCACCTTACTGACTAGCGGGGGAAACATTCAGTACTTC
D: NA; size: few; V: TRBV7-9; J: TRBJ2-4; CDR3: CASSSSGGKGRNIQYF; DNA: TGTGCCAGCAGCAGCTCCGGAGGGAAAGGGAGAAACATTCAGTACTTC
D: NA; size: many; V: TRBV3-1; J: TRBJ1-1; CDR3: CASSSRQEAFF; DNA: TGTGCCAGCAGCTCAAGACAGGAAGCTTTCTTT
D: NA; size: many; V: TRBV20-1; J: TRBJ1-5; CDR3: CSASNWAGERGSAYQPQHF; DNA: TGCAGTGCTAGTAATTGGGCAGGGGAAAGGGGTTCAGCATATCAGCCCCAGCATTTT
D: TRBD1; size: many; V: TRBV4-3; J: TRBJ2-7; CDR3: CASSGPGQDIPYEQYF; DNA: TGCGCCAGCAGCGGACCGGGACAGGACATACCCTACGAGCAGTACTTC
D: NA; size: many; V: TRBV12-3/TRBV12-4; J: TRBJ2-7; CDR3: CASSLNTVGEMEQYF; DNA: TGTGCCAGCAGTTTAAACACCGTAGGTGAAATGGAGCAGTACTTC
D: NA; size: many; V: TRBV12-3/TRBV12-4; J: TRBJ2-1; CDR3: CASSLSTWDEQFF; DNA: TGTGCCAGCAGTTTGTCGACTTGGGATGAGCAGTTCTTC
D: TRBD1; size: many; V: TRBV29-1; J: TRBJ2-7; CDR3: CSVGQLNSYEQYF; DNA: TGCAGCGTGGGACAGTTGAATTCCTACGAGCAGTACTTC
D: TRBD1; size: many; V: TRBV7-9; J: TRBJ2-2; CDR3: CASSRSRDRVTGELFF; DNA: TGTGCCAGCAGCCGGAGCCGGGACAGGGTCACCGGGGAGCTGTTTTTT
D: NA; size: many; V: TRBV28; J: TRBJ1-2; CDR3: CASSPGQTYGYTF; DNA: TGTGCCAGCAGTCCCGGACAGACCTATGGCTACACCTTC
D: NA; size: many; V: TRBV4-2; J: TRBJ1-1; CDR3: CASSQPQGGNTEAFF; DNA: TGTGCCAGCAGCCAACCTCAAGGGGGAAACACTGAAGCTTTCTTT
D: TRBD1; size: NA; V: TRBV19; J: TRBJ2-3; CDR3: CASSIGQVTDTQYF; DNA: TGTGCCAGTAGTATCGGACAGGTCACAGATACGCAGTATTTT
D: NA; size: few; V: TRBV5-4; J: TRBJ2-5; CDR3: CASSSGQIQETQYF; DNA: TGTGCCAGCAGCTCTGGACAGATTCAAGAGACCCAGTACTTC
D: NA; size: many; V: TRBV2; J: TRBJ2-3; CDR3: CASTRDTDTQYF; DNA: TGTGCCAGCACAAGGGACACAGATACGCAGTATTTT
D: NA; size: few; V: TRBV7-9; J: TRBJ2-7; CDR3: CASSSARGLEQYF; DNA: TGTGCCAGCAGCTCCGCGCGAGGTCTCGAGCAGTACTTC
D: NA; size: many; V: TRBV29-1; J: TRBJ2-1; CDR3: CSVENSGSEQFF; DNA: TGCAGCGTTGAAAATTCAGGGAGTGAGCAGTTCTTC
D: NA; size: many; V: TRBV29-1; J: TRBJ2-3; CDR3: CSVAKGEGTDTQYF; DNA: TGCAGCGTTGCGAAGGGGGAAGGCACAGATACGCAGTATTTT
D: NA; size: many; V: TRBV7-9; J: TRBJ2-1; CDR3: CASSGHLLSNEQFF; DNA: TGTGCCAGCAGCGGACACCTGCTCTCCAATGAGCAGTTCTTC